This T cell receptor (beta chain) was obtained from a study of T cells in localized non-small cell lung cancer. The CDR3 has 15 residues. The V segment lost 5 bases and the J segment 4 bases; nucleotides outside the gene matches: 5. Germline lookup yields CDR1 SGHTA and CDR2 FQGTGA. Profiling relied on immunoSEQ multiplex PCR, and the TCRdb table lists in-frame clones only, not all of them. Among about 39,000 clones listed, roughly three quarters were seen once. The sequencing used PBMCs, collected before any cancer treatment. The V call is TRBV7-3, the J call TRBJ2-1; 10 nucleotides line up with TRBD1. The TCR originated in a woman aged 40 to 75 with stage II squamous cell lung carcinoma. CDR3 loop: CASSLGQGGYNEQFF. The CDR3 region has the DNA TGTGCCAGCAGCCTCGGACAGGGGGGATACAATGAGCAGTTCTTC.